A single sample is the source of the 10 T cell receptor beta chains below, sequenced in a study of radiation and T cells in renal cell carcinoma. The time point denotes: blood 4 weeks post-SBRT, at nephrectomy. Treatment of the sample: 15 Gy SBRT to primary tumor, nephrectomy 4 weeks later. Repertoires were generated with immunoSEQ multiplex PCR, while TCRdb's copy carries only in-frame clones and drops some. Of over 30,000 clones listed, roughly 80% are singletons. The source material was blood, sampled from a patient whose treatment included radiotherapy and nephrectomy. The receptors were gathered from a man aged 60 to 69 with renal cell carcinoma.

V is TRBV4-1 and J is TRBJ1-4; no definite D call. V was pared by 2 bases and J by 8 bases, with 12 bases between. This CDR3 region has 14 residues. CDR1 and CDR2 (germline): MGHRA, YSYEKL. This chain's CDR3 is CASSQSRVREKLFF. The CDR3 nucleotides are TGCGCCAGCAGCCAATCTCGGGTCCGAGAAAAACTGTTTTTT.

The chain couples TRBV14 to TRBJ2-1, with 11 bases aligning to TRBD2. The J segment lost 7 bases and the V segment lost 8 bases, leaving 16 bases of the junction unmatched. The CDR3 extends over 17 amino acids. Germline V gives CDR1 SGHDN, CDR2 FVKESK. For the CDR3, the DNA is TGTGCCAGCGACAGGGTATTAGCGGGAGGGTTTAGGAATGAGCAGTTCTTC. Translated, it gives CASDRVLAGGFRNEQFF. The full variable domain, in which reference TRBV14 and TRBJ2-1 provide the parts outside the CDR3, is EAGVTQFPSHSVIEKGQTVTLRCDPISGHDNLYWYRRVMGKEIKFLLHFVKESKQDESGMPNNRFLAERTGGTYSTLKVQPAELEDSGVYFCASDRVLAGGFRNEQFFGPGTRLTVL.

V gene TRBV5-1 combines with J gene TRBJ1-2; D gene uncertain. Germline lookup yields CDR1 SGHRS and CDR2 YFSETQ. The CDR3 covers 16 residues. V lost 0 bases to trimming and J lost 4 bases, with 16 bases between them. The CDR3 region is CASSLAGPWGFYGYTF. The CDR3 bases are TGCGCCAGCAGCTTGGCGGGCCCGTGGGGATTCTATGGCTACACCTTC.

V gene TRBV4-3 combines with J gene TRBJ1-4; weak D call: TRBD1 (5 bases). Germline values: CDR1 LGHNA, CDR2 YSLEER. The CDR3 length is 15 residues. Trimming stripped 0 bases from V and 8 bases from J, with 13 bases between. CDR3 DNA sequence: TGCGCCAGCAGCCAAGAACAGAGGGGAGGAGAAAAACTGTTTTTT. This encodes CASSQEQRGGEKLFF.

The chain recombines TRBV6-5 with TRBJ2-7; D possibly uses TRBD1 or TRBD2 (5 bases each). The germline V and J ends were trimmed by 5 bases and 2 bases, with 13 bases remaining between them. Germline V gene sequence: CDR1 MNHEY, CDR2 SVGAGI. The CDR3 contains 14 residues. This CDR3 reads CASSPRTGPYEQYF. The DNA for the CDR3 is TGTGCCAGCAGTCCGAGGACGGGACCCTACGAGCAGTACTTC.

The chain joins TRBV7-9 to TRBJ2-5; D gene uncertain. Per germline, CDR1 SEHNR and CDR2 FQNEAQ (reference sequence). The V and J ends lost 5 bases and 2 bases respectively, with 6 bases between them. CDR3 length: 12 residues. CDR3 region: CASSIRQETQYF. CDR3 coding DNA: TGTGCCAGCAGCATACGGCAAGAGACCCAGTACTTC.

The V gene is TRBV5-1, the J gene TRBJ2-1, with TRBD1 matching 10 bases. V lost 4 bases, J lost 8 bases, and 12 bases stayed unmatched. The CDR3 loop spans 16 amino acids. From germline, CDR1 is SGHRS and CDR2 YFSETQ. In nucleotides, the CDR3 is TGCGCCAGCAGCGAAATGACAGGGGGCACGAAGGATGAGCAGTTCTTC. Translated: CASSEMTGGTKDEQFF.

The CDR3 loop reads CASSPETWSEEKLFF. CDR3 nucleotides: TGCGCCAGCAGTCCCGAGACGTGGAGCGAAGAAAAACTGTTTTTT. V gene TRBV5-1 combines with J gene TRBJ1-4; D call uncertain. Germline CDR1 is SGHRS and CDR2 is YFSETQ. The CDR3 contains 15 residues. Trimming took off 5 bases at V and 8 bases at J, with 19 bases between the two ends.

This clone was detected a few times. J is TRBJ1-1 and V is TRBV18, with no clear D. Germline V CDR1 and CDR2: KGHSH, LQKENI. This CDR3 is 13 amino acids long. Trimming left V 5 bases short and J 1 base short, with 8 bases between. The CDR3: CASSVSENTEAFF. For the CDR3, the DNA is TGTGCCAGCTCAGTTTCGGAGAACACTGAAGCTTTCTTT.

The chain links TRBV2 to TRBJ2-3; 12 nucleotides match TRBD1. The CDR3 spans 17 residues. Trimming at V came to 0 bases and at J to 0 bases, leaving 1 base not matched to a gene. The germline CDR1 and CDR2 sequences are SNHLY and FYNNEI. The CDR3 bases are TGTGCCAGCAGTGAAGCGGGGACAGGGGGCAGCACAGATACGCAGTATTTT. Translating gives CASSEAGTGGSTDTQYF.